This entry is about one TCR beta chain. Its antigen is undetermined. One end of the junction does not line up with germline, which may come from a read error. A sample-barcoded 5' primer and a J-beta primer mix were used in a second PCR of roughly 6 to 12 cycles. TCRdb re-called the 5' RACE reads with MiXCR, one entry per CDR3 protein. The sample carries approximately 2,000,000 distinct CDR3 sequences, approximately 40% recorded once. Germline CDR1 and CDR2: KGHSH and LQKENI. This CDR3 has 15 residues. This specimen belongs to a study of blood T cells in healthy people across ages. Turning to the study itself: In model experiments, template switching was able to capture about one barcoded beta molecule for every two T cells that were present.

Study-wide points: Naive CD4+ cells and diversity were both higher in long-lived donors than in aged donors.

The receptor was derived from a human donor in good health. The sample taken for sequencing was blood. The V and J genes are TRBV18 and TRBJ1-2, with a tentative D call TRBD1 (5 bases). CDR3 coding DNA: TGTGCCTGCTCACCATCCGGAGACAGTCGCAGAGGCTACACCTTC. This gives the protein CACSPSGDSRRGYTF.